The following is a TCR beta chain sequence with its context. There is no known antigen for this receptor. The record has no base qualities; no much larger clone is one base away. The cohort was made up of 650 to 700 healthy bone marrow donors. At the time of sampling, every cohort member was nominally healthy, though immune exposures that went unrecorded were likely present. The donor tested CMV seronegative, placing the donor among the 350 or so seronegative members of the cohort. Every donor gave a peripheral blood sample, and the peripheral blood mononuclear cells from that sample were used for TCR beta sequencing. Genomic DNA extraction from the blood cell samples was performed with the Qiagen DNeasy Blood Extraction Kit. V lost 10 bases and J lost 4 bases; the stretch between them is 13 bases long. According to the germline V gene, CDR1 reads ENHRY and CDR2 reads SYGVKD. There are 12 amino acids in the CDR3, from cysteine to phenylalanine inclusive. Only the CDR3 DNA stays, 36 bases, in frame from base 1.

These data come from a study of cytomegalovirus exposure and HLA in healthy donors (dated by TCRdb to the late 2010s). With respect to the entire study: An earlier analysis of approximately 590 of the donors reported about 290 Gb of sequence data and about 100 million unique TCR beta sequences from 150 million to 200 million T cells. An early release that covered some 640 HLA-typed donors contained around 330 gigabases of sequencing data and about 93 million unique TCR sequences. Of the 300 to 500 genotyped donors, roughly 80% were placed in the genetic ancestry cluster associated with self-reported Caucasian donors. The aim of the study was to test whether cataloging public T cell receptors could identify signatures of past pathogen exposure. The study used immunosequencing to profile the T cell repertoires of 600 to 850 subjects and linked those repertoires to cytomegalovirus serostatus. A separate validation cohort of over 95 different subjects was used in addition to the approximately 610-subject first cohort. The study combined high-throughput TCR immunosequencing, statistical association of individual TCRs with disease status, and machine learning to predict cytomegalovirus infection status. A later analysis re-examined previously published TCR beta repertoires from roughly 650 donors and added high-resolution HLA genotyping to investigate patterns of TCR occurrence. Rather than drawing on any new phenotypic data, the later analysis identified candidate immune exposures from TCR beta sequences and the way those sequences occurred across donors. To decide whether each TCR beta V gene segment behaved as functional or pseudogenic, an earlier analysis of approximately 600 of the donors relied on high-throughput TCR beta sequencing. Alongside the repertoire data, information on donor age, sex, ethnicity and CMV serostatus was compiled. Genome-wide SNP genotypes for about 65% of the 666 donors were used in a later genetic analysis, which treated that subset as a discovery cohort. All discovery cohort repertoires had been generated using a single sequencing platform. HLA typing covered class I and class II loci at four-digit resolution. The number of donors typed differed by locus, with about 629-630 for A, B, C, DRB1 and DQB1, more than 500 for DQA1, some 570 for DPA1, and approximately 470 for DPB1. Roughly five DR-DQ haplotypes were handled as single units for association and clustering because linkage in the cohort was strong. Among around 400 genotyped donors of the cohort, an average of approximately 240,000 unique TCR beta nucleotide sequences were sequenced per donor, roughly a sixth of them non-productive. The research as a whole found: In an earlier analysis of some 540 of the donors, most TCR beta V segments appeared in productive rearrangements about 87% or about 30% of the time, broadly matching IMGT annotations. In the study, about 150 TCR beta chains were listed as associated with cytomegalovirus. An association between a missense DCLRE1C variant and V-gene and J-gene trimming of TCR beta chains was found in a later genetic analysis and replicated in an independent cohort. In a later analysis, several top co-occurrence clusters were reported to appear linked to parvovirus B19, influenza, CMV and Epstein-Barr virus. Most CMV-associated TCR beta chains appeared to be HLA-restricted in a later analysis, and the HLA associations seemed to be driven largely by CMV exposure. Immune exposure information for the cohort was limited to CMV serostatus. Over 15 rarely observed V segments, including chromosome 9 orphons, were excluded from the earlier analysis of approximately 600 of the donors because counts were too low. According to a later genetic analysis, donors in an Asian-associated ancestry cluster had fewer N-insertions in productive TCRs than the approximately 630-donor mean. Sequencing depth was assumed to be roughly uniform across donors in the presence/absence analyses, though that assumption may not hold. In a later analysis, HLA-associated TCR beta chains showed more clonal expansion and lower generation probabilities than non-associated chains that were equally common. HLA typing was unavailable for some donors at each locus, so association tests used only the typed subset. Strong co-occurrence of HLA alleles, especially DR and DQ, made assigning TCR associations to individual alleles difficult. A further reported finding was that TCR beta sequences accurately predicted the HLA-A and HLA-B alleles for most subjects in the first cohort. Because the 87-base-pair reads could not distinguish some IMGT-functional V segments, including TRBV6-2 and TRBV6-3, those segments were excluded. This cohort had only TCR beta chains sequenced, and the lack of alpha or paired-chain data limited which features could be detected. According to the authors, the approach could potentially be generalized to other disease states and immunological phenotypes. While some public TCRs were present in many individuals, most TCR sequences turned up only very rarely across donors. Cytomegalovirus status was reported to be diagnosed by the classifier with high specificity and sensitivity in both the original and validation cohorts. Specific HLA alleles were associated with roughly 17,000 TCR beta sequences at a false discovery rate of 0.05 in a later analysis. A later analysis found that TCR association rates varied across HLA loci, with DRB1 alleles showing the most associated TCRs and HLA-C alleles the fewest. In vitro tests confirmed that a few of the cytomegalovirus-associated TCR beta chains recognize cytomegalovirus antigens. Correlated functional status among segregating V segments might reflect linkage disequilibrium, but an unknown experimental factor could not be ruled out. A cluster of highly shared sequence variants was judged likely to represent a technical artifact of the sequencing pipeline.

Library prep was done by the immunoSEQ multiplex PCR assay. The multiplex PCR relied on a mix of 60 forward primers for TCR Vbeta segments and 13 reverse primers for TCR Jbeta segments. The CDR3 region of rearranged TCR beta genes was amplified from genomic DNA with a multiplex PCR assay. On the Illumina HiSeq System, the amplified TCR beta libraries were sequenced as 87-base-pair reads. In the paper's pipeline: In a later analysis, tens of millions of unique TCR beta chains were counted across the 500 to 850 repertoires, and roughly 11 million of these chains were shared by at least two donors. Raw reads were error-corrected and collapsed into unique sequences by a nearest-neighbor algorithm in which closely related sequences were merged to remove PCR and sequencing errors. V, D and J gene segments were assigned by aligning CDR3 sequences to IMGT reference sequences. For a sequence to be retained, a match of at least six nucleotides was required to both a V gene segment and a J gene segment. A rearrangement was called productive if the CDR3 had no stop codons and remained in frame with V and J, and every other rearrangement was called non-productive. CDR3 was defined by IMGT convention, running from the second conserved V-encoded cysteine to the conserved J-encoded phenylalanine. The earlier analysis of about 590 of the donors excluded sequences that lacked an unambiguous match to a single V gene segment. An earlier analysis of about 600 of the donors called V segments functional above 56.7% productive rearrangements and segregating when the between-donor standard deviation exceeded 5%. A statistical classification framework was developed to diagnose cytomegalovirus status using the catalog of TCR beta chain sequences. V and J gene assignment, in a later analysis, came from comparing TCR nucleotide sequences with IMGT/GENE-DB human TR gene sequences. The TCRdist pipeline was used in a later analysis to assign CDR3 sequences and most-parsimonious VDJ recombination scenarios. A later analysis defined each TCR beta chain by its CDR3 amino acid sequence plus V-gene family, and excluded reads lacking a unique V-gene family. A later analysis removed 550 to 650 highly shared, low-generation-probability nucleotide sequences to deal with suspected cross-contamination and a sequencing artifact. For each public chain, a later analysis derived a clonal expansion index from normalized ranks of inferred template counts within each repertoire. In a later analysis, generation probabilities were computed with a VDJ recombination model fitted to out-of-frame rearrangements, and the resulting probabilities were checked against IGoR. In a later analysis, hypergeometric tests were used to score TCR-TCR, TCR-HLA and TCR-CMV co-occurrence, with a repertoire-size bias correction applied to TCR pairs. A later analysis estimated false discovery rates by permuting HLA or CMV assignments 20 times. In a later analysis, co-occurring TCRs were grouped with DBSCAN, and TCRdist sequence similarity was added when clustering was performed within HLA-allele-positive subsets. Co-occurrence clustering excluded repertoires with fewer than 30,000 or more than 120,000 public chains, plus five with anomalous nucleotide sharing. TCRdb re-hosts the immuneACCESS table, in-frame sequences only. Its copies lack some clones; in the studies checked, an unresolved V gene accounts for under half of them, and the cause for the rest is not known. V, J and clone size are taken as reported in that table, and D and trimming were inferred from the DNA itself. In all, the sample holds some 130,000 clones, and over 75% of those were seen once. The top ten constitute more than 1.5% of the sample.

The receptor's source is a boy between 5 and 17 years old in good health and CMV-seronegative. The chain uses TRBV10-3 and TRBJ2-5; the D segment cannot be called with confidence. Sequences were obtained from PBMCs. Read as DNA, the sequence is TGTGCCAGCCTAAGTCCGGGAGAGACCCAGTACTTC. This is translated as CASLSPGETQYF.